These 17 T cell receptor beta chains came from one sample sequenced in a study of T cells in Graves' hyperthyroidism and ophthalmopathy. TCR beta CDR3 regions were amplified from RNA. The study used the HTBI primer set for a first-round RT-PCR of the TCR CDR3. TCRdb itself ran the multiplex PCR reads through MiXCR, one entry per CDR3 protein. This table holds 470,000 or so distinct CDR3 sequences, around 21% found once. Material for sequencing was blood. The receptor source for this set is a man younger than 35 with Graves' hyperthyroidism.

This clonotype appeared many times. The chain links TRBV12-3 or TRBV12-4 to TRBJ2-7, with TRBD1 identical over 8 bases. Trimming cost V 4 bases and J 4 bases; bases outside gene matches: 12. CDR3 size: 16 residues. The CDR3 spells CASSSAPGQETYEQYF. CDR3 nucleotide sequence: TGTGCCAGCAGTTCAGCACCGGGACAGGAGACTTACGAGCAGTACTTC.

The sample holds a few counts of this clonotype. An end of the junction differs from the germline gene, which may be a read error. V usage is TRBV11-2 and J usage is TRBJ1-1; the match to TRBD1 covers 9 bases. Looked up from germline, CDR1 is SGHAT and CDR2 is FQNNGV. This CDR3 is 15 amino acids long. CDR3: CANSFTGGMNTEAFF. CDR3 bases: TGTGCCAACAGCTTCACAGGGGGCATGAACACTGAAGCTTTCTTT.

This clonotype was detected only a few times. This rearrangement joins TRBV7-9 to TRBJ2-7; D not certain. The CDR3 has 15 residues. Deletions cut 1 base from V and 2 bases from J, with 12 bases between. The germline CDR1 and CDR2 sequences are SEHNR and FQNEAQ (reference sequence). CDR3 sequence reads: CASSLGERPTYEQYF. The CDR3 DNA reads as TGTGCCAGCAGCTTAGGAGAAAGGCCCACCTACGAGCAGTACTTC.

This chain links TRBV5-6 with TRBJ2-6; 10 nucleotides align to TRBD1. V shed 4 bases, J shed 0 bases, and the junction held 10 bases outside the gene matches. The CDR3 extends over 19 amino acids. CDR1 is SGHDT, CDR2 YYEEEE, per germline. The CDR3 coding sequence is TGTGCCAGCAGCAGTGCGATGGACAGGGGGGCCTCTGGGGCCAACGTCCTGACTTTC. This translates into CASSSAMDRGASGANVLTF.

The chain employs TRBV28 and TRBJ2-7; D remains ambiguous. V was cut by 1 base and J by 6 bases, with 7 bases left in between. The CDR3 is 12 residues long. The germline V gene has CDR1 MDHEN and CDR2 SYDVKM. The CDR3 region has the DNA TGTGCCAGCAGTTTATCAAGGGCCGAGCAGTACTTC. Residues: CASSLSRAEQYF. The entire variable domain, with the rest obtained from reference TRBV28 and TRBJ2-7, is as follows: DVKVTQSSRYLVKRTGEKVFLECVQDMDHENMFWYRQDPGLGLRLIYFSYDVKMKEKGDIPEGYSVSREKKERFSLILESASTNQTSMYLCASSLSRAEQYFGPGTRLTVT.

This chain connects TRBV6-1 to TRBJ1-2; 7 bases match TRBD1. V was clipped by 5 bases and J by 2 bases; unmatched bases: 11. Germline CDR1 and CDR2: MNHNS and SASEGT. The CDR3 consists of 16 residues. CDR3 sequence: CASSPPRGARNYGYTF. The CDR3 coding sequence is TGTGCCAGCAGTCCCCCCAGGGGGGCGAGGAACTATGGCTACACCTTC.

The V gene is TRBV4-1, the J gene TRBJ1-5, with TRBD1 matching over 8 bases. CDR1 is MGHRA, CDR2 YSYEKL, per germline. The J segment lost 5 bases and the V segment lost 4 bases, leaving 10 bases of the junction unmatched. This CDR3 region has 16 residues. CDR3 region: CASSPRTGWGHQPQHF. The CDR3 DNA reads TGCGCCAGCAGCCCCCGGACAGGGTGGGGTCATCAGCCCCAGCATTTT.

This clonotype was found many times. This chain links TRBV5-1 with TRBJ2-7; either TRBD1 or TRBD2 may fit D (5 bases each). Germline lookup yields CDR1 SGHRS and CDR2 YFSETQ. This CDR3 comprises 15 residues. Trimming left V 4 bases short and J 2 bases short, with 16 bases between. The CDR3 nucleotides read TGCGCCAGCAGCGAAGGGACCGAGAGAACCTACGAGCAGTACTTC. It specifies CASSEGTERTYEQYF.

The sample holds many counts of this clonotype. This chain joins TRBV6-5 and TRBJ1-1; a weak D match, TRBD1 (5 bases). Deletions cut 0 bases from V and 3 bases from J, with 11 bases between. Germline values: CDR1 MNHEY, CDR2 SVGAGI. The CDR3 extends over 15 amino acids. In DNA form, the CDR3 reads TGTGCCAGCAGTTACTCGACTCAGGGTGACACTGAAGCTTTCTTT. It codes for CASSYSTQGDTEAFF.

This clonotype was seen repeatedly, ten times or more. This chain uses TRBV14 with TRBJ1-1; the D is unclear. The CDR3 length is 15 residues. The V gene's germline CDR1 is SGHDN and CDR2 FVKESK. Trimming took 5 bases from V and 1 from J, leaving 14 bases between them. The CDR3 DNA reads TGTGCCAGCAGCACCCGAGGAGGTTCGAACACTGAAGCTTTCTTT. This encodes CASSTRGGSNTEAFF.

This clonotype was recorded many times. This chain joins TRBV5-1 and TRBJ1-1; no reliable D call. In germline, CDR1 is SGHRS, CDR2 YFSETQ. Trimming left V 0 bases short and J 0 bases short, with 9 bases between. The length of the CDR3 is 15 residues. CDR3 loop: CASSLVGRLNTEAFF. The CDR3 region has the DNA TGCGCCAGCAGCTTGGTAGGGCGGCTGAACACTGAAGCTTTCTTT.

The chain recombines TRBV6-4 with TRBJ1-2, with 9 bases identical to TRBD1. This CDR3 spans 14 amino acids. The trim removed 4 bases at V and 4 bases at J, leaving 4 bases unmatched. Germline V gene lookup returns CDR1 MRHNA and CDR2 SNTAGT. The CDR3: CASSGGTGSYGYTF. The DNA for the CDR3 is TGTGCCAGCAGTGGTGGGACAGGGTCCTATGGCTACACCTTC.

This clonotype was observed a handful of times. J is TRBJ2-7 and V is TRBV3-1; TRBD1 might be the D (5 bases). V dropped 3 bases and J dropped 8 bases, with 8 bases sitting between them. In germline, CDR1 is LGHDT, CDR2 YNNKEL (reference sequence). CDR3 length: 11 amino acids. The chain's CDR3 is CASSQGPQQYF. The CDR3 DNA sequence: TGTGCCAGCAGCCAGGGGCCGCAGCAGTACTTC.

The table lists this clonotype with many counts. The chain uses TRBV29-1 and TRBJ1-1; unclear D gene. The CDR3 covers 16 residues. Germline CDR1 reads SQVTM; CDR2 reads ANQGSEA. V shed 0 bases and J shed 1 base, with 15 bases lying between them. CDR3 in DNA: TGCAGCGTTGAAGATCGAGGCGTAGAGGGGAACACTGAAGCTTTCTTT. It codes for CSVEDRGVEGNTEAFF.

This clonotype was detected ten times or more. This chain joins TRBV29-1 and TRBJ1-2, with no clear D. Trimming removed 6 bases at V and 4 bases at J, with 12 bases between. The CDR3 is 12 residues long. Looked up from germline, CDR1 is SQVTM and CDR2 is ANQGSEA. This CDR3 is CSVPNSLYGYTF. In nucleotides, the CDR3 is TGCAGCGTCCCGAATAGTCTCTATGGCTACACCTTC.

At least ten counts were recorded for this clonotype. The V gene is TRBV28, the J gene TRBJ1-1; a possible D gene is TRBD1 (5 bases). Trimming left V 1 base short and J 0 bases short, with 12 bases between. The CDR3 spans 16 residues. CDR1 and CDR2 from the germline V gene are MDHEN and SYDVKM. CDR3 sequence (DNA): TGTGCCAGCAGTTTATTACAAGGGGTTTTGAACACTGAAGCTTTCTTT. Protein sequence: CASSLLQGVLNTEAFF.

This clonotype was recorded at least ten times. The rearrangement uses TRBV20-1 and TRBJ2-7; no clear D gene. The length of the CDR3 is 15 residues. The V gene's germline CDR1 is DFQATT and CDR2 SNEGSKA (reference sequence). V was cut by 1 base and J by 1 base, with 14 bases left in between. The CDR3 spells CSARAKLGLSYEQYF. In DNA form, the CDR3 reads TGCAGTGCTAGAGCTAAATTGGGCCTTTCCTACGAGCAGTACTTC.